This TCR beta chain was observed in a study of CD8+CD57+ T cells in acquired aplastic anemia. Across the whole study: Sorted CD4+ and CD8+ cells gave an average of around 3.3 ug of DNA. Study-wide results and caveats: The study identified twenty-nine CD8+ CDR3 sequences shared by patients and controls. In CD8+ cells, Simpson's diversity showed no significant difference between patients and controls.

According to the study, genomic DNA was the template for TCR beta VDJ and CDR3 profiling. TCRdb independently ran MiXCR on the reads; one entry per CDR3 protein. The table records hundreds of thousands of distinct CDR3 sequences, more than 25% of them present only once. This clonotype was observed at least ten times. The antigen remains undetermined. The CDR3 is 12 amino acids. Trimming took off 3 bases at V and 6 bases at J, with 9 bases between the two ends. Germline V CDR1 and CDR2: SGDLS, YYNGEE. Before being chosen for sequencing, patients had shown CD8+CD57+ cell expansion by flow cytometry. The cohort consisted entirely of patients having severe acquired aplastic anemia.

The sample comprised sorted CD4+, CD8+, or CD8+CD57+ T cells (not recorded which) from PBMCs. The TCR comes from a human donor with aplastic anemia. The chain carries TRBV9 and TRBJ1-1, with a tentative D call TRBD1 (6 bases). The CDR3 is CASSATGSEAFF. CDR3 in DNA: TGTGCCAGCAGCGCGACAGGATCTGAAGCTTTCTTT. The full variable domain, in which reference TRBV9 and TRBJ1-1 provide the parts outside the CDR3, is DSGVTQTPKHLITATGQRVTLRCSPRSGDLSVYWYQQSLDQGLQFLIQYYNGEERAKGNILERFSAQQFPDLHSELNLSSLELGDSALYFCASSATGSEAFFGQGTRLTVV.